This section outlines one T cell receptor beta chain sequence together with its context. Its recognized antigen is unknown. No much larger clone is present one base from it, and per-base qualities are unavailable. The sample is drawn from a study of T cell responses to AZD1222 COVID-19 vaccine (dated by TCRdb to the early 2020s). With respect to the entire study: Because spike-specific TCR depth and breadth did not differ between the two schedules, AZD1222 recipients who got a second dose at roughly 4 weeks were pooled with those who got a second dose at roughly 12 weeks. Trial participants were enrolled by age into 18-55, 56-69 and 70-plus year subgroups, with approximately 160, 26 and 62 TCR-sequenced participants respectively. A total of 233 trial participants underwent TCR sequencing, of whom nearly 210 had received two doses of AZD1222 and roughly 26 had received two doses of the MenACWY control vaccine.

The paper as a whole reports these results and caveats: Participants were mostly white British, with more females than males. The authors suggested clonal diversity may have been underestimated. Only five to seven AZD1222 recipients were SARS-CoV-2 seropositive at baseline, limiting conclusions about previously exposed vaccinees. Vaccine-associated CD4 TCRs spanned the whole spike protein, with dominant responses in regions 160-218 and 743-854. Reportedly, close to half of the unique spike-specific TCRs recognized epitopes lying outside the regions that are mutated in the B.1.351 and B.1.1.7 variants. Because no samples from the day 14 peak response were available, repertoires could be characterized only after the peak T cell response. A significant rise in spike-specific TCR breadth and depth was observed after two AZD1222 doses relative to day 0 and relative to MenACWY recipients. In the small 56-69-year group, the increase in depth fell short of significance, most likely because of low power.

CDR1 and CDR2 were assigned from the germline V gene (reference sequence) as LNHDA and SQIVND. Inclusive of the bounding cysteine and phenylalanine, the CDR3 is 13 residues long. Left in the record is the CDR3 DNA by itself, 39 bases read in frame from the first base. The junction carries 14 bases between V and J, which are trimmed by 3 bases and 9 bases respectively. In light of the paper, this sample's time point label describes: baseline before first vaccination. Samples from vaccinated people were obtained from the UK trials COV001 and COV002, which included a single-blind randomized controlled phase 2/3 trial of AZD1222 (ChAdOx1 nCoV-19) in healthy adults. Trial participant PBMC samples were collected at day 0 and day 28 after the second dose for TCRbeta chain sequencing. The CDR3 regions of human TCRbeta chains were analyzed by immunosequencing. The study's own analysis went as follows. TCRs in the repertoires were matched against a reference library of SARS-CoV-2-specific TCRs that had been generated with the MIRA antigen-specificity platform. Breadth was defined as the fraction of unique TCRs that were SARS-CoV-2-associated. Depth was defined as the fraction of total T cells that were SARS-CoV-2-associated. Using the MIRA data, each spike-specific TCR was mapped to the spike region that the TCR reacts to and placed in a CD4 or CD8 class. Log10-transformed breadth and depth values were compared by one-way ANOVA with Sidak's multiple comparisons tests. Imported from immuneACCESS, the table was reduced by TCRdb to in-frame sequences with V and J called. These copies leave out some clones; in studies compared against another copy, an unresolved V gene accounts for under half, and the cause of the remainder is not known. V and J calls and clone size follow that table, whereas D and trimming were derived from the DNA. A total of about 180,000 clones appear in this sample, 88% of them only once. The ten largest make up roughly 0.5% of the sample.

Specimen: peripheral blood, collected on day 0 of AZD1222 vaccination. This TCR was recovered from an adult in good health. The rearrangement joined TRBV19 to TRBJ1-1; no D gene can be assigned with confidence. The CDR3 region: CASSIYSDRKAFF. The base sequence is TGTGCCAGTAGTATTTACTCAGATCGAAAAGCTTTCTTT.